These 31 T cell receptor beta chains originate from one sample sequenced in a study of human T cells and chemical hapten exposure. TCRdb analysed the RACE reads with MiXCR anew, one entry per CDR3 protein. The table records around 110,000 distinct CDR3 sequences, around an eighth of them present only once. Time point reported: patch test 1, 2 weeks after DPC sensitization. Noted treatment: therapeutic diphenylcyclopropenone sensitization with weekly scalp DPC. The starting material was whole blood, obtained in connection with sensitization to the hapten diphenylcyclopropenone (DPC). The receptor source for this set is a woman in her fifties or sixties with alopecia areata. Some clones in this sample may be carry-over from other donors' samples.

This clonotype showed up many times. J is TRBJ2-2 and V is TRBV4-2; weak D call: TRBD2 (7 bases). This CDR3 has 14 residues. V shed 4 bases and J shed 7 bases, with 13 bases lying between them. CDR1 LGHNA and CDR2 YNFKEQ come from the germline V gene. The DNA for the CDR3 is TGTGCCAGCAGCCCAGGGGAGGGCCACGGGGAGCTGTTTTTT. It yields the protein CASSPGEGHGELFF.

This chain joins TRBV19 and TRBJ1-2; the D gene is possibly TRBD1 (5 bases). Trimming pared 6 bases from V and 5 bases from J, leaving 16 bases between. CDR1 and CDR2 (germline): LNHDA, SQIVND (reference sequence). The CDR3 spans 14 residues. The CDR3 sequence is CASRTAGTDYGYTF. CDR3 coding DNA: TGTGCCAGTAGGACAGCCGGGACGGATTATGGCTACACCTTC.

The chain combines TRBV5-4 with TRBJ2-3; TRBD1 might be the D (5 bases). The CDR3 loop spans 14 amino acids. The germline gives CDR1 SGHNT, CDR2 YYREEE (reference sequence). The ends were cut back, 5 bases at V and 1 base at J, with 11 bases in the middle. As DNA, the CDR3 is TGTGCCAGCAGTGTTGGGGCTGGCACAGATACGCAGTATTTT. This sequence encodes CASSVGAGTDTQYF.

This sequence joins TRBV11-2 and TRBJ2-7; D is undetermined. CDR1 SGHAT and CDR2 FQNNGV come from the germline V gene. V lost 0 bases, J lost 1 base, and 10 bases lay in between. This CDR3 region has 15 residues. CDR3 DNA sequence: TGTGCCAGCAGCTTAGAACCACAGCCGTCCTACGAGCAGTACTTC. Residues: CASSLEPQPSYEQYF.

The chain joins TRBV11-2 to TRBJ1-1; D is ambiguous. V gave up 5 bases and J gave up 1 base, with 8 bases separating them. Germline CDR1 SGHAT, CDR2 FQNNGV. The CDR3 is 13 amino acids. The CDR3 spells CASSLKRNTEAFF. The CDR3 coding sequence is TGTGCCAGCAGCCTAAAAAGGAACACTGAAGCTTTCTTT.

This clonotype was recorded at least ten times. The chain has TRBV20-1 and TRBJ2-7, with a possible D match to TRBD1 (5 bases). This CDR3 is built from 15 residues. Per germline, CDR1 DFQATT and CDR2 SNEGSKA (reference sequence). The V end lost 1 base, the J end lost 5 bases, and 18 bases lay between the germline ends. The CDR3 sequence is CSARAAQGTFHEQYF. The CDR3 region has the DNA TGCAGTGCTAGAGCTGCGCAGGGAACGTTCCACGAGCAGTACTTC.

The rearrangement joins TRBV6-6 to TRBJ1-2; no reliable D call. The germline V gene encodes CDR1 MNHNY and CDR2 SVGAGI (reference sequence). CDR3 length: 15 residues. V gave up 2 bases and J gave up 1 base, with 11 bases separating them. Written as DNA, the CDR3 is TGTGCCAGCAGTTACGGTACAGAACATAACTATGGCTACACCTTC. This codes for CASSYGTEHNYGYTF.

This chain connects TRBV3-1 to TRBJ2-3; D may be TRBD2 (5 bases). The CDR3 loop spans 15 amino acids. CDR1 is LGHDT, CDR2 YNNKEL, per germline (reference sequence). Trimming removed 2 bases from V and 4 bases from J, with 13 bases in between. The DNA of the CDR3 is TGTGCCAGCAGCCAATTACTAGTTGCGGCAGATACGCAGTATTTT. Translating gives CASSQLLVAADTQYF.

The sample holds one count of this clonotype. The genes are TRBV3-1 and TRBJ2-3, with 14 nucleotides matching TRBD2. V was pared by 5 bases and J by 6 bases, with 4 bases of the junction left unmatched. The CDR3 has 15 residues. Germline lookup yields CDR1 LGHDT and CDR2 YNNKEL (reference sequence). Written as DNA, the CDR3 is TGTGCCAGCAGCGCGGGACTAGCGGGAGCGGATACGCAGTATTTT. It yields the protein CASSAGLAGADTQYF.

This clonotype was seen at least ten times. V is TRBV5-1 and J is TRBJ2-1, with 14 nucleotides matching TRBD2. This CDR3 region has 15 residues. The ends lost 5 bases at V and 7 bases at J; junction bases unmatched: 5. Germline CDR1 and CDR2: SGHRS and YFSETQ. CDR3 DNA: TGCGCCAGCAGACTTGGACTAGCGGGAGGAAATGAGCAGTTCTTC. This codes for CASRLGLAGGNEQFF.

This clonotype was counted between two and nine times. This rearrangement joins TRBV4-2 to TRBJ1-2; D unresolved. CDR1 and CDR2 from the germline V gene are LGHNA and YNFKEQ. There are 12 residues in the CDR3. V was trimmed by 1 base and J by 4 bases, leaving 4 bases between them. This CDR3 is CASSQAIYGYTF. The CDR3 region has the DNA TGTGCCAGCAGCCAAGCGATCTATGGCTACACCTTC.

The chain combines TRBV20-1 with TRBJ2-5; 12 bases agree with TRBD2. The V segment lost 6 bases and the J segment 2 bases; nucleotides outside the gene matches: 13. Germline V CDR1 and CDR2: DFQATT, SNEGSKA (reference sequence). The CDR3 has 17 residues. The CDR3 spells CSASPMLAGGYQETQYF. The CDR3 nucleotides are TGCAGTGCGAGTCCCATGCTAGCGGGGGGGTATCAAGAGACCCAGTACTTC.

This clonotype was detected many times. This chain connects TRBV5-1 to TRBJ1-3; no reliable D call. The V gene's germline CDR1 is SGHRS and CDR2 YFSETQ. The CDR3 consists of 14 residues. Trimming left V 7 bases short and J 0 bases short, with 11 bases between. The CDR3 loop reads CASGGGDSGNTIYF. The CDR3 DNA reads as TGCGCCAGCGGCGGCGGGGACTCTGGAAACACCATATATTTT.

A remark on this clonotype: A clone one base away is much larger, so this may be a read error. J is TRBJ2-1 and V is TRBV28; 9 bases agree with TRBD1. The germline CDR1 and CDR2 sequences are MDHEN and SYDVKM. The CDR3 runs to 14 residues. J was trimmed by 9 bases and V by 1 base; bases with no gene match: 4. CDR3 amino acids: CASSLSQGAIEQFF. The CDR3 coding sequence is TGTGCCAGCAGTTTATCACAGGGGGCTATTGAGCAGTTCTTC.

This clonotype was observed a few times. This rearrangement joins TRBV25-1 to TRBJ2-7; D may be TRBD1 or TRBD2 (5 bases each). The CDR3 contains 14 residues. The V and J ends lost 3 bases and 4 bases respectively, with 13 bases between them. Germline CDR1 is MGHDK and CDR2 is SYGVNS. CDR3 sequence: CASSDTGLTYEQYF. In nucleotides, the CDR3 is TGTGCCAGCAGTGATACGGGGCTGACTTACGAGCAGTACTTC.

V is TRBV25-1 and J is TRBJ2-2; D is possibly TRBD1 (5 bases). The CDR3 has 14 amino acids. The V end lost 8 bases, the J end lost 6 bases, and 16 bases lay between the germline ends. From germline, CDR1 is MGHDK and CDR2 SYGVNS. CDR3 amino acids: CASRPQGVPGELFF. The CDR3 DNA reads as TGTGCCAGCCGCCCTCAAGGGGTCCCCGGGGAGCTGTTTTTT.

The V and J genes are TRBV19 and TRBJ1-3; D gene uncertain. Trimming removed 4 bases from V and 1 base from J, with 8 bases in between. Germline V gives CDR1 LNHDA, CDR2 SQIVND (reference sequence). The CDR3 has 14 residues. The CDR3 region is CASSSGVSGNTIYF. The CDR3 DNA reads TGTGCCAGTAGTAGCGGCGTATCTGGAAACACCATATATTTT.

The rearrangement joins TRBV12-3 or TRBV12-4 to TRBJ2-2, with a weak D call TRBD1 (6 bases). The CDR3 has 15 amino acids. Trimming cost V 5 bases and J 3 bases, with 13 bases left between them. The CDR3 DNA reads as TGTGCCAGCAGTCCCCCGGACAGACACACCGGGGAGCTGTTTTTT. Amino acid sequence: CASSPPDRHTGELFF.

The chain is built from TRBV11-2 and TRBJ1-1; D gene uncertain. The CDR3 has 12 amino acids. The V end lost 3 bases, the J end lost 7 bases, and 9 bases lay between the germline ends. CDR1 is SGHAT and CDR2 is FQNNGV in the germline V gene. CDR3 in DNA: TGTGCCAGCAGCTTGCTGGAGAGTGAAGCTTTCTTT. The encoded protein is CASSLLESEAFF.

This clonotype was counted only a few times. This chain links TRBV28 with TRBJ1-1; weak D call: TRBD1 (5 bases). The CDR3 sequence is 16 residues long. The germline CDR1 and CDR2 sequences are MDHEN and SYDVKM. V lost 7 bases and J 0 bases, leaving 18 bases between the germline ends. Written as DNA, the CDR3 is TGTGCCAGCACTTCTCCCCTTTCGACAGTGAACACTGAAGCTTTCTTT. Protein sequence: CASTSPLSTVNTEAFF.

This clonotype has a handful of counts. The J gene is TRBJ2-1, the V gene TRBV12-5, with 9 bases aligning to TRBD2. The CDR3 is made up of 14 amino acids. J was trimmed by 7 bases and V by 9 bases; bases with no gene match: 10. The V gene's germline CDR1 is LGHNT and CDR2 FRNRAP. The DNA for the CDR3 is TGTGCTAGCGGGAATGGACTAGCGCTGAATGAGCAGTTCTTC. This sequence encodes CASGNGLALNEQFF.

In its sample, this clonotype was seen a few times. The chain recombines TRBV27 with TRBJ1-5, with 7 bases aligning to TRBD1. The J segment lost 3 bases and the V segment lost 5 bases, leaving 7 bases of the junction unmatched. This CDR3 is 15 amino acids long. Germline CDR1 MNHEY, CDR2 SMNVEV (reference sequence). CDR3 residues: CASSTRQGPNQPQHF. The CDR3 region has the DNA TGTGCCAGCAGTACTCGACAGGGACCCAATCAGCCCCAGCATTTT.

This rearrangement joins TRBV12-3 or TRBV12-4 to TRBJ2-3, with a possible D match to TRBD1 (6 bases). The CDR3 has 14 amino acids. V was trimmed by 3 bases and J by 4 bases, leaving 11 bases between them. CDR3 in amino acids: CASSFSQGPDTQYF. CDR3 coding DNA: TGTGCCAGCAGTTTTTCGCAGGGGCCAGATACGCAGTATTTT.

This clonotype showed up many times. The rearrangement uses TRBV3-1 and TRBJ1-2, with a possible D match to TRBD1 (5 bases). Trimming left V 1 base short and J 10 bases short, with 7 bases between. CDR3 length equals 11 residues. Germline lookup yields CDR1 LGHDT and CDR2 YNNKEL (reference sequence). CDR3 in amino acids: CASSQAGPYTF. The CDR3 region has the DNA TGTGCCAGCAGCCAAGCGGGACCCTACACCTTC.

Only a few counts were recorded for this clonotype. This rearrangement joins TRBV4-2 to TRBJ1-5; TRBD1 might be the D (6 bases). The CDR3 loop spans 17 amino acids. Trimming cost V 1 base and J 2 bases, with 15 bases left between them. The V gene's germline CDR1 is LGHNA and CDR2 YNFKEQ. Here the CDR3 reads CASSQGGSGGRNQPQHF. CDR3 DNA: TGTGCCAGCAGCCAAGGAGGCTCGGGGGGCCGCAATCAGCCCCAGCATTTT.

This clonotype was picked up many times. The chain employs TRBV6-6 and TRBJ1-2; no definite D call. The germline CDR1 and CDR2 sequences are MNHNY and SVGAGI (reference sequence). The length of the CDR3 is 11 residues. V was trimmed by 3 bases and J by 6 bases, leaving 5 bases between them. The CDR3 region has the DNA TGTGCCAGCAGTTATCAGGATGGCTACACCTTC. Residues: CASSYQDGYTF.

The rearrangement uses TRBV5-1 and TRBJ1-1; D is possibly TRBD1 (5 bases). Per the germline V gene, CDR1 is SGHRS and CDR2 is YFSETQ. The CDR3 length is 15 residues. The germline V and J ends were trimmed by 3 bases and 3 bases, with 15 bases remaining between them. In nucleotides, the CDR3 is TGCGCCAGCAGCTCCGGGACGTCTTCTTACACTGAAGCTTTCTTT. Encoded protein: CASSSGTSSYTEAFF.

In this sample, this clonotype turned up a few times. This rearrangement joins TRBV20-1 to TRBJ2-7; 10 nucleotides agree with TRBD2. Trimming took 2 bases from V and 4 from J; bases not matched to a gene: 2. The V gene's germline CDR1 is DFQATT and CDR2 SNEGSKA (reference sequence). The CDR3 covers 13 residues. Written as DNA, the CDR3 is TGCAGTGCTAGAACTAGCGGGGCTTACGAGCAGTACTTC. Translating gives CSARTSGAYEQYF.

In its sample, this clonotype was seen many times. The CDR3 region has the DNA TGCGCCAGCAGCTCGCCGACTAGGGGATACAATGAGCAGTTCTTC. This codes for CASSSPTRGYNEQFF. The V and J genes are TRBV5-1 and TRBJ2-1, with D tentatively TRBD2 (6 bases). The CDR3 loop spans 15 amino acids. V lost 3 bases to trimming and J lost 4 bases, with 14 bases between them. Looked up from germline, CDR1 is SGHRS and CDR2 is YFSETQ.

This clonotype was seen repeatedly, ten times or more. The chain is built from TRBV28 and TRBJ2-5, with 10 nucleotides matching TRBD2. This CDR3 spans 15 amino acids. Germline V CDR1 and CDR2: MDHEN, SYDVKM. The V and J ends lost 5 bases and 5 bases, in that order; junction bases with no gene match: 8. Written as DNA, the CDR3 is TGTGCCAGCAGTGACAAAAGCGGGGGGGCCGAGACCCAGTACTTC. Protein: CASSDKSGGAETQYF.

This clonotype was recorded at least ten times. V gene TRBV7-9 combines with J gene TRBJ2-6; 7 bases agree with TRBD2. J gave up 3 bases and V 7 bases, and 9 bases lay outside the gene matches. The germline gives CDR1 SEHNR, CDR2 FQNEAQ (reference sequence). The CDR3 spans 16 residues. As DNA, the CDR3 is TGTGCCAGCACTCCGGGGAGGGTCGGTGGGGCCAACGTCCTGACTTTC. Its protein product is CASTPGRVGGANVLTF.